The entry that follows covers one T cell receptor (beta chain) sequence. There is no known antigen for this receptor. Per-nucleotide qualities are absent, and no much larger clonotype sits a single base away. The source of the sample is a study of blood T cell repertoires in COVID-19 (dated by TCRdb to the early 2020s). Regarding the study in general: The collaborator samples originated in the United States, Italy and Spain and spanned the acute and convalescent phases of COVID-19. The prospective study material was composed of cDNA or gDNA derived from T cells, B-cell-depleted T cells, or PBMCs. The dataset comprised deeply sampled blood TCRbeta repertoires from subjects exposed to, actively infected with, or recovered from COVID-19. A freely available public database, intended as a resource for researchers studying the immune response to SARS-CoV-2, is where the repertoires were released. The samples were drawn from two sources: the first 160 participants of the ongoing ImmuneRACE study, and 1,000 to 1,500 subjects contributed by 6 global collaborators. The sample metadata nearly always contained a de-identified subject ID, COVID-19 status, age in years and sex. Where available, HLA class I and class II types were taken from metadata supplied by the sample provider and were not determined by assay-based typing.

The CDR3 has 12 amino acids, counting the end cysteine and phenylalanine. Just CDR3 DNA is preserved here, 36 bases in frame from base 1. V is trimmed back by 4 bases and J by 14 bases, and the junction contains 7 bases that no gene match accounts for. For CDR1 and CDR2, the germline V gene lists SGHRS and YFSETQ. Whole blood was collected in K2EDTA tubes by collaborating institutions according to the institutions' own protocols. For TCRbeta analysis, collaborator samples were shipped as frozen whole blood, as isolated PBMCs, or as DNA extracted from either sample type. Study-level results and caveats: The amount of clinical and demographic metadata varied by source and participant and was provided uncurated.

TCRbeta CDR3 regions were amplified from genomic DNA by means of the immunoSEQ Assay, a bias-controlled multiplex PCR. The authors' pipeline ran thus. The number of nucleated cells in each sample was estimated by amplification of reference gene primers within the assay. To quantify the absolute abundance of each unique TCRbeta CDR3 rearrangement, sequence reads were collapsed and filtered. For each sample, productive Simpson clonality was calculated as the square root of Simpson's diversity index over productive rearrangements. Imported from immuneACCESS, the table was reduced by TCRdb to in-frame sequences with V and J called. These copies leave out some clones; in studies compared against another copy, an unresolved V gene accounts for under half, and the cause of the remainder is not known. V and J calls plus clone size are reproduced from that table; the DNA served to infer D and trimming. The sample table holds about 190,000 clones, of which around 88% were seen once. The top ten constitute 4% of the sample.

The sequencing sample was made of peripheral blood. The TCR was taken from a woman in her 30s with acute or convalescent COVID-19. The chain is made from TRBV5-1 and TRBJ2-1, and TRBD1 matches 9 of the central bases. The CDR3 region: CASSPGQGQKFF. The DNA sequence is TGCGCCAGCAGCCCTGGACAGGGGCAGAAGTTCTTC.